The present T cell receptor (beta chain) was sequenced within a study of vaccination effects on CD4 cells after COVID-19. About the research overall: The study sampled a couple of convalescent patients 16 days and one week before vaccination.

Antigen-specific CD4+ T cells were expanded (with viral peptide pools) by the ViraFEST assay ahead of sequencing. The authors isolated CD4+ T cells after about 10 days of culture. PCR-confirmed SARS-CoV-2 infection occurred in the person between March and December 2020. IL-2 medium supplanted half the medium on days 3 and 7. Regarding this clone: Antigen unknown.

CDR3 length equals 16 residues. The V gene's germline CDR1 is LGHDT and CDR2 YNNKEL (reference sequence). The V gene lost 0 bases and the J gene lost 7 bases, with 13 bases spanning the gap. Here immunoSEQ multiplex PCR was the method, and the copy in TCRdb shows in-frame clones only, minus some. The table records more than 15,000 clones, around 70% of them present only once. The chain links TRBV3-1 (or the pseudogene TRBV3-2) to TRBJ1-6; TRBD1 might be the D (5 bases). The sample consisted of CD4+ T cells from PBMCs cultured with SARS-CoV-2 spike peptides, taken before COVID-19 vaccination. The source is a human donor who had a prior SARS-CoV-2 infection. CDR3 region: CASSQDSGTSNSPLHF. The DNA for the CDR3 is TGTGCCAGCAGCCAAGATTCCGGGACTTCCAATTCACCCCTCCACTTT.